One and the same sample provided the 2 T cell receptor beta chains below, sequenced in a study of T cells after yellow fever vaccination. TCRdb fed the 5' RACE reads into MiXCR, producing one record per CDR3 protein. The table lists more than 65,000 distinct CDR3 sequences, 13% of them singletons. The sample in question was CD8+ T cells not binding an NS4B(214-222) dextramer, sorted from PBMCs, obtained approximately 20 days after the first yellow fever vaccination. These TCRs come from a young man who received the YFV17D yellow fever vaccine.

The rearrangement links TRBV5-4 to TRBJ2-7; D gene ambiguous. CDR3 length: 14 residues. V was pared by 1 base and J by 2 bases, with 10 bases between. Germline loops: CDR1 SGHNT, CDR2 YYREEE (reference sequence). As DNA, the CDR3 is TGTGCCAGCAGCTTGATAACTGACACCTACGAGCAGTACGTC. This encodes CASSLITDTYEQYV.

The V gene is TRBV6-2 or TRBV6-3, the J gene TRBJ2-2, with D tentatively TRBD1 (5 bases). Trimming removed 3 bases from V and 4 bases from J, with 12 bases in between. Germline V gene data show CDR1 as MNHEY and CDR2 as SVGEGT. This CDR3 contains 15 residues. The CDR3 loop is CASSYRWGGTGELFF. CDR3 nucleotide sequence: TGTGCCAGCAGTTATAGGTGGGGCGGCACCGGGGAGCTGTTTTTT.